These 22 T cell receptor beta chains share one sample of origin, sequenced in a study of cytomegalovirus exposure and HLA in healthy donors. Amplification used 60 Vbeta primers and 13 Jbeta primers. Profiling relied on immunoSEQ multiplex PCR, and the TCRdb table lists in-frame clones only, not all of them. Counted here are approximately 120,000 clones, 81% occurring once; the ten biggest clones make up about 1.8%. The sequencing sample was made of PBMCs. The receptors come from a young man in good health and CMV-seronegative.

In its sample, this clone was seen once. V gene TRBV6-1 combines with J gene TRBJ1-6, with D unclear. The germline V gene encodes CDR1 MNHNS and CDR2 SASEGT. V lost 2 bases, J lost 7 bases, and 15 bases lay in between. The CDR3 has 16 residues. CDR3 loop: CASSERERQQNSPLHF. CDR3 sequence (DNA): TGTGCCAGCAGTGAACGGGAGAGGCAACAAAATTCACCCCTCCACTTT.

V is TRBV27 and J is TRBJ2-1, with a weak D call TRBD2 (5 bases). V shed 7 bases and J shed 12 bases, with 16 bases lying between them. This CDR3 region has 12 residues. Germline CDR1 MNHEY, CDR2 SMNVEV (reference sequence). As DNA, the CDR3 is TGTGCCAGCACCGAAAGAGGGAAGGGGCAGTTCTTC. Its protein product is CASTERGKGQFF.

CDR3 sequence reads: CATSRDREGSGEQYF. The CDR3 DNA reads as TGTGCCACCAGCAGGGACAGGGAAGGCTCGGGCGAGCAGTACTTC. This chain links TRBV15 with TRBJ2-7; the match to TRBD1 covers 8 bases. Germline CDR1 and CDR2: LNHNV and YYDKDF (reference sequence). The ends lost 3 bases at V and 6 bases at J; junction bases unmatched: 10. The CDR3 has 15 amino acids.

In this sample, this clone turned up once. V is TRBV4-1 and J is TRBJ2-1; 8 nucleotides agree with TRBD1. The CDR3 is 12 residues long. V shed 6 bases, J shed 5 bases, and the junction held 0 bases outside the gene matches. Germline V gene lookup returns CDR1 MGHRA and CDR2 YSYEKL. CDR3 sequence reads: CASRTGDNEQFF. The CDR3 coding sequence is TGCGCCAGCAGGACAGGGGACAATGAGCAGTTCTTC.

The chain has TRBV10-3 and TRBJ1-1, with TRBD1 identical over 7 bases. CDR1 and CDR2 (germline): ENHRY, SYGVKD. V gave up 6 bases and J gave up 0 bases; unmatched junction bases: 4. There are 14 residues in the CDR3. The CDR3 DNA follows: TGTGCCATCAGGTCCCAGGGGGTGAACACTGAAGCTTTCTTT. It encodes CAIRSQGVNTEAFF.

CDR3 loop: CASSSFGLAGFQETQYF. The CDR3 DNA is TGTGCCAGCAGCTCTTTCGGACTAGCGGGGTTCCAAGAGACCCAGTACTTC. The chain is built from TRBV9 and TRBJ2-5, with 12 positions matching TRBD2. CDR1 SGDLS and CDR2 YYNGEE come from the germline V gene. CDR3 length: 17 residues. Losses at the gene ends were 4 bases for V and 1 base for J; bases not matched to a gene: 8.

The CDR3 spells CASSHSGGRETQYF. CDR3 DNA sequence: TGTGCCAGCAGCCATAGCGGGGGCCGGGAGACCCAGTACTTC. The chain uses TRBV13 and TRBJ2-5; TRBD2 matches at 9 bases. The CDR3 contains 14 residues. In germline, CDR1 is PRHDT, CDR2 FYEKMQ (reference sequence). The V segment lost 5 bases and the J segment 5 bases; nucleotides outside the gene matches: 6. Supplemented by reference TRBV13 and TRBJ2-5, the full variable domain reads AAGVIQSPRHLIKEKRETATLKCYPIPRHDTVYWYQQGPGQDPQFLISFYEKMQSDKGSIPDRFSAQQFSDYHSELNMSSLELGDSALYFCASSHSGGRETQYFGPGTRLLVL.

The chain uses TRBV10-3 and TRBJ1-2, with D perhaps matching TRBD1 (5 bases). The CDR3 is made up of 15 amino acids. Trimming removed 0 bases from V and 5 bases from J, with 13 bases in between. Looked up from germline, CDR1 is ENHRY and CDR2 is SYGVKD. Here the CDR3 DNA reads TGTGCCATCAGTGAGTCGCTGGGGGGAAGTTATGGCTACACCTTC. Its translation is CAISESLGGSYGYTF.

The chain combines TRBV19 with TRBJ1-1; D is possibly TRBD1 (6 bases). V was clipped by 3 bases and J by 4 bases, with 12 bases between them. CDR3 length equals 14 residues. Germline CDR1 and CDR2: LNHDA and SQIVND (reference sequence). The CDR3: CASSIQDSPTEAFF. Written as DNA, the CDR3 is TGTGCCAGTAGTATCCAGGACAGTCCCACTGAAGCTTTCTTT.

V gene TRBV29-1 combines with J gene TRBJ2-5, with D possibly matching TRBD2 (6 bases). The last part of the DNA fits TRBJ2-7 better; the J call may be wrong. This CDR3 has 15 residues. Looked up from germline, CDR1 is SQVTM and CDR2 is ANQGSEA. The CDR3 DNA sequence: TGCAGCGTGGACTACAGAAAGGAGAGCTCCTACGAGCAGTACTTC. This codes for CSVDYRKESSYEQYF.

The chain combines TRBV19 with TRBJ1-5; D ambiguous. The CDR3 runs to 12 residues. Germline loops: CDR1 LNHDA, CDR2 SQIVND (reference sequence). Between the trimmed V and J ends, which lost 3 bases and 13 bases, there was a span of 13 bases. CDR3 protein: CASSIGGGVQHF. CDR3 in DNA: TGTGCCAGTAGTATTGGAGGCGGGGTTCAGCATTTT.

CDR3 residues: CASRTGDYQPQHF. In nucleotides, the CDR3 is TGCGCCAGCAGGACAGGAGACTATCAGCCCCAGCATTTT. V gene TRBV10-1 combines with J gene TRBJ1-5, with D possibly matching TRBD1 (6 bases). The germline CDR1 and CDR2 sequences are WNHNN and SYGVQD (reference sequence). With 6 bases removed from V and 5 bases from J, the gap between germline ends came to 11 bases. There are 13 residues in the CDR3.

The V gene is TRBV6-1, the J gene TRBJ2-7; TRBD1 agrees at 8 bases. V was pared by 8 bases and J by 2 bases, with 11 bases of the junction left unmatched. The CDR3 runs to 15 residues. Looked up from germline, CDR1 is MNHNS and CDR2 is SASEGT. In DNA, the CDR3 is TGTGCCAGCTCGTGGGAAACAGGGGGAACCTACGAGCAGTACTTC. This gives the protein CASSWETGGTYEQYF.

V gene TRBV7-2 combines with J gene TRBJ1-1; a possible D gene is TRBD1 (6 bases). CDR1 is SGHTA and CDR2 is FQGNSA in the germline V gene. V was shortened by 1 base and J by 11 bases, with 11 bases between the two germline ends. This CDR3 contains 12 residues. CDR3 sequence (DNA): TGTGCCAGCAGCTTAGGGGACAATGCGGCTTTCTTT. Encoded protein: CASSLGDNAAFF.

J is TRBJ2-7 and V is TRBV7-9; perhaps TRBD1 as D (6 bases). The ends were cut back, 4 bases at V and 5 bases at J, with 9 bases in the middle. The CDR3 sequence is 12 residues long. Germline loops: CDR1 SEHNR, CDR2 FQNEAQ (reference sequence). The CDR3 reads CASSSRGHEQYF. The CDR3 region has the DNA TGTGCCAGCAGCTCCAGGGGACACGAGCAGTACTTC.

This clone was seen a handful of times. This chain joins TRBV4-2 and TRBJ2-7; TRBD2 aligns across 15 bases. CDR3 length: 18 amino acids. Looked up from germline, CDR1 is LGHNA and CDR2 is YNFKEQ. With V trimmed by 1 base and J by 5 bases, 9 bases remained unmatched. As DNA, the CDR3 is TGTGCCAGCAGCCAAGCCCAAGGACTAGCGGGGGGGCCCCACGAGCAGTACTTC. This encodes CASSQAQGLAGGPHEQYF.

This sequence joins TRBV7-8 and TRBJ1-5; possible D gene TRBD1, 6 bases. In germline, CDR1 is SGHVS, CDR2 FQNEAQ. There are 18 residues in the CDR3. Trimming pared 1 base from V and 7 bases from J, leaving 23 bases between. In DNA, the CDR3 is TGTGCCAGCAGCTTAGAAATCCAGGGGCCACCGTTGTGGCAGCCCCAGCATTTT. This encodes CASSLEIQGPPLWQPQHF.

This clone has just a few counts. The chain uses TRBV7-8 and TRBJ1-4; tentatively, D is TRBD1 (6 bases). The V end was cut by 5 bases, the J end by 5 bases, with 12 bases between. The length of the CDR3 is 14 residues. CDR1 is SGHVS and CDR2 is FQNEAQ in the germline V gene. CDR3 in amino acids: CASSRGQGNEKLFF. Here the CDR3 DNA reads TGTGCCAGCAGCCGAGGGCAGGGGAATGAAAAACTGTTTTTT. Full variable domain (outside the CDR3, taken from reference TRBV7-8 and TRBJ1-4): GAGVSQSPRYKVAKRGQDVALRCDPISGHVSLFWYQQALGQGPEFLTYFQNEAQLDKSGLPSDRFFAERPEGSVSTLKIQRTQQEDSAVYLCASSRGQGNEKLFFGSGTQLSVL.

This clone occurred a few times. The CDR3 is CASSRLMNTEAFF. In DNA form, the CDR3 reads TGTGCCAGCAGCAGACTTATGAACACTGAAGCTTTCTTT. The V call is TRBV6-5, the J call TRBJ1-1; D gene unclear. Trimming cost V 6 bases and J 0 bases, with 8 bases left between them. The CDR3 has 13 amino acids. Germline V gene data show CDR1 as MNHEY and CDR2 as SVGAGI.

In nucleotides, the CDR3 is TGTGCCAGCAGCTTGGCGGGGAGATTTCTTGATGAAAAACTGTTTTTT. Its translation is CASSLAGRFLDEKLFF. V and J are TRBV5-6 and TRBJ1-4; D is uncertain. The V gene's germline CDR1 is SGHDT and CDR2 YYEEEE. V was trimmed by 0 bases and J by 6 bases, leaving 15 bases between them. The CDR3 has 16 amino acids.

CDR3 nucleotide sequence: TGTGCCAGCAGCCCGGGGACAGGGGATAACTATGGCTACACCTTC. Translated, it gives CASSPGTGDNYGYTF. The rearrangement uses TRBV7-8 and TRBJ1-2; 10 bases align to TRBD1. The CDR3 extends over 15 amino acids. Germline CDR1 and CDR2: SGHVS and FQNEAQ. V was clipped by 5 bases and J by 1 base; unmatched bases: 4.

The gene calls are TRBV7-9 and TRBJ2-7, with TRBD1 as a possible D gene (6 bases). V was trimmed by 3 bases and J by 8 bases, leaving 11 bases between them. The CDR3 has 12 residues. The germline V gene encodes CDR1 SEHNR and CDR2 FQNEAQ (reference sequence). CDR3: CASSFEGGQQYF. The CDR3 DNA sequence: TGTGCCAGCAGCTTTGAAGGGGGTCAGCAGTACTTC.